This T cell receptor beta chain was profiled in a study of blood T cell repertoires in COVID-19. Study information: Some COVID-19 samples were acute and others convalescent; all came from the United States, Italy and Spain. T cells, B-cell-depleted T cells, or PBMCs provided the cDNA or gDNA that served as material.

CDR1 is SEHNR and CDR2 is FQNEAQ in the germline V gene (reference sequence). The V gene lost 7 bases and the J gene lost 0 bases, with 12 bases spanning the gap. The CDR3 spans 14 residues. Original data processing: From reference gene primer amplification, estimates of nucleated cell counts were derived. Some clones are missing from TCRdb's copy, which holds only in-frame ones; the method was immunoSEQ multiplex PCR. V, J and clone size were drawn from that table, and D and trimming were deduced from the DNA. This table has hundreds of thousands of clones, 70% to 90% appearing once. This clonotype was obtained from a woman between 18 and 29 years old who had recovered from COVID-19. Source material: peripheral blood. The V gene is TRBV7-9, the J gene TRBJ1-1; no firm D call. The CDR3 bases are TGTGCCAGCACTAACGCGGTTATGAACACTGAAGCTTTCTTT. Encoded protein: CASTNAVMNTEAFF.